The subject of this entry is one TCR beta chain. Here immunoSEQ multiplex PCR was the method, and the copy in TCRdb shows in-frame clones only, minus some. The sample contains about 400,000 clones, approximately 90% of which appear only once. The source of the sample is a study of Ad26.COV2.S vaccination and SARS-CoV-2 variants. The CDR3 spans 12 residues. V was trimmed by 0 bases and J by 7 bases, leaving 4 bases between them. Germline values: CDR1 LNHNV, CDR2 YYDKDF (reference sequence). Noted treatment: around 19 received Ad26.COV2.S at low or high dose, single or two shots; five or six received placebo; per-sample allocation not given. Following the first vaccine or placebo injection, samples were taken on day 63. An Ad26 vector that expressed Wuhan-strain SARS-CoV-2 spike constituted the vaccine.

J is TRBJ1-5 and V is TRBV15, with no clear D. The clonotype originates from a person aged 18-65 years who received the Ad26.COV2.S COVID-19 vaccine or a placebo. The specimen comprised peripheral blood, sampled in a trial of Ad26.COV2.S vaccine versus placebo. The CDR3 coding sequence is TGTGCCACCAGCAGAGACCAACAGCCCCAGCATTTT. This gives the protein CATSRDQQPQHF.